This entry features one T cell receptor (beta chain) sequence. These data are taken from a study of blood T cell repertoires in COVID-19. Background on the study: In each case, the material was cDNA or gDNA derived from T cells, B-cell-depleted T cells, or PBMCs.

Produced via immunoSEQ multiplex PCR; TCRdb's table is partial and in-frame only. The table records around 480,000 clones, 75% to 90% of them present only once. V lost 2 bases, J lost 2 bases, and 9 bases stayed unmatched. CDR3 size: 17 residues. Germline loops: CDR1 GTSNPN, CDR2 SVGIG (reference sequence). This chain links TRBV30 with TRBJ2-6, with 7 bases identical to TRBD1. The sequence was obtained from a woman aged 18-29 years who had recovered from COVID-19. The source material was PBMCs or T cells enriched from blood (not recorded which). This chain's CDR3 is CAWSPPPRGTGANVLTF. The CDR3 nucleotides are TGTGCCTGGAGTCCCCCCCCCAGGGGGACTGGGGCCAACGTCCTGACTTTC.